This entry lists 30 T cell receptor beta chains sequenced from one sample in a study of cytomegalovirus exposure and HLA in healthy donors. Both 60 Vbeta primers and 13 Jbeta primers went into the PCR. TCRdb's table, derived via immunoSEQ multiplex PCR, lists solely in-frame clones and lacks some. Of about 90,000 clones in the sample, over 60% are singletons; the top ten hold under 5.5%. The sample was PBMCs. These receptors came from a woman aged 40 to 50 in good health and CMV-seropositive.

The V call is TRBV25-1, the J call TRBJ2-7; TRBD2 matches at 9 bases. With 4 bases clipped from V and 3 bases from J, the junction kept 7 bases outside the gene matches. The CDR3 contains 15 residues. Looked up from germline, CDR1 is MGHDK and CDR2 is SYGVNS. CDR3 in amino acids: CASSGSLAGYYEQYF. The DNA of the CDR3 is TGTGCCAGCAGTGGATCACTAGCGGGTTACTACGAGCAGTACTTC.

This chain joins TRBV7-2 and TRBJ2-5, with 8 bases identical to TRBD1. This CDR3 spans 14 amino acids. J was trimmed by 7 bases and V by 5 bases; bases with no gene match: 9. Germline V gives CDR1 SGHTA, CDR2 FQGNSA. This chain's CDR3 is CASSGRTGFGTQYF. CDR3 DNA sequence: TGTGCCAGCAGCGGACGGACAGGGTTCGGGACCCAGTACTTC.

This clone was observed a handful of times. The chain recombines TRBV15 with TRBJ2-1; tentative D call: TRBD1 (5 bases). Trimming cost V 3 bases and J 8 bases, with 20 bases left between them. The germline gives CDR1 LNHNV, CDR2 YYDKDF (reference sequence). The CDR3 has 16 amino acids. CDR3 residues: CATSRPQGQGADEQFF. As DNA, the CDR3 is TGTGCCACCAGCAGGCCTCAAGGGCAGGGCGCGGATGAGCAGTTCTTC. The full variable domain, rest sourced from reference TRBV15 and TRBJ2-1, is DAMVIQNPRYQVTQFGKPVTLSCSQTLNHNVMYWYQQKSSQAPKLLFHYYDKDFNNEADTPDNFQSRRPNTSFCFLDIRSPGLGDTAMYLCATSRPQGQGADEQFFGPGTRLTVL.

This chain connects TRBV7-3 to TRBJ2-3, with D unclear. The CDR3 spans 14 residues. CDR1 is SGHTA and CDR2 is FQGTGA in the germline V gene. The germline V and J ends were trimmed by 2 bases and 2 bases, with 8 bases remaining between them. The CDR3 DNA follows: TGTGCCAGCAGCTTAGGAGTTTCCACAGATACGCAGTATTTT. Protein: CASSLGVSTDTQYF.

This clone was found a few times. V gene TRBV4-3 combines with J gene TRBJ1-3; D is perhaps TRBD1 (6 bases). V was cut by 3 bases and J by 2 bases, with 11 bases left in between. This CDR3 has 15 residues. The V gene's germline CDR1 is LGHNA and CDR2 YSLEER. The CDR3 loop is CASSHPQGTGNTIYF. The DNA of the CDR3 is TGCGCCAGCAGCCATCCACAGGGAACTGGAAACACCATATATTTT.

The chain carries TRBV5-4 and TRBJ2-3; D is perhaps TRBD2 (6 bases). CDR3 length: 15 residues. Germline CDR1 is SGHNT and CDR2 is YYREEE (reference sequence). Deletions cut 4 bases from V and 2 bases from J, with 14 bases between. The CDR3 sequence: CASSPGLGYTDTQYF. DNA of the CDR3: TGTGCCAGCAGCCCGGGACTGGGGTACACAGATACGCAGTATTTT.

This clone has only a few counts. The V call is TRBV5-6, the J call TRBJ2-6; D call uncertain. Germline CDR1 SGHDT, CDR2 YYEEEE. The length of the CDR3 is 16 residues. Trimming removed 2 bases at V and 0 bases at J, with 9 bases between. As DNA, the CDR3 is TGTGCCAGCAGCTTTCAACAGCTCTCTGGGGCCAACGTCCTGACTTTC. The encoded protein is CASSFQQLSGANVLTF.

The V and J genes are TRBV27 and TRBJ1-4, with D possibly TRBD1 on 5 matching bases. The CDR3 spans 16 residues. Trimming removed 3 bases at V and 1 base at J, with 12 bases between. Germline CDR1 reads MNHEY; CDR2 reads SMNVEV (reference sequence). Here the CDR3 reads CASSFAWGETNEKLFF. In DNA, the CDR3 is TGTGCCAGCAGTTTCGCTTGGGGGGAAACTAATGAAAAACTGTTTTTT. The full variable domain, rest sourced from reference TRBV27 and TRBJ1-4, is EAQVTQNPRYLITVTGKKLTVTCSQNMNHEYMSWYRQDPGLGLRQIYYSMNVEVTDKGDVPEGYKVSRKEKRNFPLILESPSPNQTSLYFCASSFAWGETNEKLFFGSGTQLSVL.

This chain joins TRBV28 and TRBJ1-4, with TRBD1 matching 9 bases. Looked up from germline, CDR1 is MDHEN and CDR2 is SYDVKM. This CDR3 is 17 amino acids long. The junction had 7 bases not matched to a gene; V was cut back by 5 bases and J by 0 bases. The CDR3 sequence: CASSIRQGGSTNEKLFF. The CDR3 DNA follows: TGTGCCAGCAGTATCAGACAGGGGGGTTCAACTAATGAAAAACTGTTTTTT.

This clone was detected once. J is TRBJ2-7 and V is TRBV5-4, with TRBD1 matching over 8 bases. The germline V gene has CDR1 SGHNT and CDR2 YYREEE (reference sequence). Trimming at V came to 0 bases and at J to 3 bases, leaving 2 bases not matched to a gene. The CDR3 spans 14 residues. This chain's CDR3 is CASSLAGGHYEQYF. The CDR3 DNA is TGTGCCAGCAGCTTGGCAGGGGGCCACTACGAGCAGTACTTC.

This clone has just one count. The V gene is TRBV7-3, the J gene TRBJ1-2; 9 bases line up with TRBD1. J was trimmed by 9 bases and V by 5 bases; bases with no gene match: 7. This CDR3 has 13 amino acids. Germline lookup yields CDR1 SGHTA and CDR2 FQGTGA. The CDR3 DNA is TGTGCCAGCAGCCTAGGGACAGGGCAACGCTACACCTTC. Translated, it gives CASSLGTGQRYTF.

The CDR3 here is CASSRGLYEKLFF. CDR3 in DNA: TGTGCCAGTAGCAGGGGGCTGTATGAAAAACTGTTTTTT. The gene calls are TRBV19 and TRBJ1-4; 8 bases map to TRBD1. Per germline, CDR1 LNHDA and CDR2 SQIVND (reference sequence). The CDR3 runs 13 residues. J was trimmed by 6 bases and V by 6 bases; bases with no gene match: 3.

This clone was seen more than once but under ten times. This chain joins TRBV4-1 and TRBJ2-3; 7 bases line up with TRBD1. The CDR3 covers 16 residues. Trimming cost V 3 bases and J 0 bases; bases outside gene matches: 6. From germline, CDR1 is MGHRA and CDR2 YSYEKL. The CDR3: CASSQNRGVSTDTQYF. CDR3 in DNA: TGCGCCAGCAGCCAGAACAGGGGCGTTAGCACAGATACGCAGTATTTT.

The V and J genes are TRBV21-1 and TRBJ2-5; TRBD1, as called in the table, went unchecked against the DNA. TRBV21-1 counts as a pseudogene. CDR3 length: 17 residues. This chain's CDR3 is CASSNYLSSVGLETQYF. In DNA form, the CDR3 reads TGTGCCAGCAGCAATTATCTGTCGTCGGTGGGGCTGGAGACCCAGTACTTC.

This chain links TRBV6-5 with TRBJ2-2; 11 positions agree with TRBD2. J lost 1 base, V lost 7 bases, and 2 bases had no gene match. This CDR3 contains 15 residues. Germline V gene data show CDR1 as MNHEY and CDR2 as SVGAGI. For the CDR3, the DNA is TGTGCCAGCAATAGCGGGAGGGGGAACACCGGGGAGCTGTTTTTT. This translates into CASNSGRGNTGELFF.

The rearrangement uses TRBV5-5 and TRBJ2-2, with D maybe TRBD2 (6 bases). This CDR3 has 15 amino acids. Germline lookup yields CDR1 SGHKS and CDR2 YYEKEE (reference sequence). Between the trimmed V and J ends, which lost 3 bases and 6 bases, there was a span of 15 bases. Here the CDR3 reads CASSSQGLAAGELFF. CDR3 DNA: TGTGCCAGCAGCTCCCAGGGACTCGCGGCCGGGGAGCTGTTTTTT.

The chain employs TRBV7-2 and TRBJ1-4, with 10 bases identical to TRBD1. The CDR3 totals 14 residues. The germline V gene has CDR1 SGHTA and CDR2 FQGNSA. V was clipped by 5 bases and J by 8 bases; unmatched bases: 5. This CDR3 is CASSPTGGQEKLFF. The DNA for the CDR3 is TGTGCCAGCAGCCCGACAGGGGGCCAGGAAAAACTGTTTTTT.

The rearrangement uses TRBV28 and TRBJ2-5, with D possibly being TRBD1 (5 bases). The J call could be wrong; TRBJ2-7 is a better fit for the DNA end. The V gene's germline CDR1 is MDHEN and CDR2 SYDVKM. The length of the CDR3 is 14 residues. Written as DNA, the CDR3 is TGTGCCAGCAGTTTAGGGTCACAGGAAGACGAGCAGTACTTC. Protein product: CASSLGSQEDEQYF.

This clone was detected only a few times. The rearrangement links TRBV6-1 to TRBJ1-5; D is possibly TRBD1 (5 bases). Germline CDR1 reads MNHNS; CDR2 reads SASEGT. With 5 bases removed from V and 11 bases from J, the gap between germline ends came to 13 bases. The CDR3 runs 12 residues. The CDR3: CASSSQDLAQHF. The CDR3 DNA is TGTGCCAGCAGTTCACAGGATTTAGCCCAGCATTTT.

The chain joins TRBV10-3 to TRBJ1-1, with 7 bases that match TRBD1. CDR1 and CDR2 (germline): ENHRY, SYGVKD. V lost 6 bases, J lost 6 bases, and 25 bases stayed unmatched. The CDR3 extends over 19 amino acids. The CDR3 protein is CAIRDSVSQGRNRGAEAFF. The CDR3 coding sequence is TGTGCCATCAGGGACTCAGTGAGTCAAGGCCGGAACAGGGGCGCTGAAGCTTTCTTT.

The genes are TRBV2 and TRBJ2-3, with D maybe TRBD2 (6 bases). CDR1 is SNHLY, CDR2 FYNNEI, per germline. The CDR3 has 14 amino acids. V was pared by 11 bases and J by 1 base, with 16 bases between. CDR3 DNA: TGTGCCGTACGCGGGGTTTTTGGCACAGATACGCAGTATTTT. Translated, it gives CAVRGVFGTDTQYF.

This CDR3 is CAISGRDEQYF. The CDR3 nucleotides read TGTGCCATCAGTGGGCGGGACGAGCAGTACTTC. The V gene is TRBV10-3, the J gene TRBJ2-7; possibly TRBD2 for D (5 bases). The CDR3 has 11 residues. Trimming shortened V by 4 bases and J by 5 bases, and 6 bases separated the two germline ends. Germline CDR1 ENHRY, CDR2 SYGVKD.

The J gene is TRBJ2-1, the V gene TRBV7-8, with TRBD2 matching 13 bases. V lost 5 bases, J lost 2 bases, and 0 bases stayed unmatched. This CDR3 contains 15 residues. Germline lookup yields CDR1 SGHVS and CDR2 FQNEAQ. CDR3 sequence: CASSGLAGAYNEQFF. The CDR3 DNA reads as TGTGCCAGCAGCGGACTAGCGGGAGCCTACAATGAGCAGTTCTTC.

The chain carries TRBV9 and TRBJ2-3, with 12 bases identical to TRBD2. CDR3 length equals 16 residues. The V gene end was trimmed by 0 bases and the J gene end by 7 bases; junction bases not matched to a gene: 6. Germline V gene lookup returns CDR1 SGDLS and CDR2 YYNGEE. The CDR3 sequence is CASSVALAGGLHTQYF. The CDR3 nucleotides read TGTGCCAGCAGCGTAGCTCTAGCGGGAGGGCTACATACGCAGTATTTT.

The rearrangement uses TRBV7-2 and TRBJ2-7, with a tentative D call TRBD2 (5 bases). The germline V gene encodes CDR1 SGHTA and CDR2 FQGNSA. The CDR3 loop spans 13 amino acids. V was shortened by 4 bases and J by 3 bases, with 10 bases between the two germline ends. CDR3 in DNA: TGTGCCAGCAGCTCGACTACCAACTACGAGCAGTACTTC. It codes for CASSSTTNYEQYF.

CDR3 loop: CASGRPLGQYQPQHF. CDR3 coding DNA: TGTGCCAGTGGTCGCCCCTTGGGACAGTATCAGCCCCAGCATTTT. The chain uses TRBV19 and TRBJ1-5; 7 nucleotides match TRBD1. This CDR3 contains 15 residues. Germline CDR1 reads LNHDA; CDR2 reads SQIVND (reference sequence). Losses at the gene ends were 8 bases for V and 5 bases for J; bases not matched to a gene: 12.

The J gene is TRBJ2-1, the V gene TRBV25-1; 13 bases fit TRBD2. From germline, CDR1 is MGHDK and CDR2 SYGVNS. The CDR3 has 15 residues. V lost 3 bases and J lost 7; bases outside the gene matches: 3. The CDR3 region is CASSEGLAGTNEQFF. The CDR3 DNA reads TGTGCCAGCAGTGAGGGACTAGCGGGAACGAATGAGCAGTTCTTC.

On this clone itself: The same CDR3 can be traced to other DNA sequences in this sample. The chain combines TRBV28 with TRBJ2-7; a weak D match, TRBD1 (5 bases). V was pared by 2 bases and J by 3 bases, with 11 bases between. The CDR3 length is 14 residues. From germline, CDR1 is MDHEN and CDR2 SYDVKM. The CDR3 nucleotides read TGTGCCAGCAGTTTAGGTCAGGGTGGCTACGAGCAGTACTTC. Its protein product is CASSLGQGGYEQYF.

The CDR3 spells CASSTPSGPSYEQYF. For the CDR3, the DNA is TGTGCCAGCAGCACTCCTAGCGGTCCCTCCTACGAGCAGTACTTC. The chain couples TRBV5-4 to TRBJ2-7, with 7 bases matching TRBD2. The V gene end was trimmed by 4 bases and the J gene end by 0 bases; junction bases not matched to a gene: 7. The CDR3 spans 15 residues. CDR1 SGHNT and CDR2 YYREEE come from the germline V gene (reference sequence).

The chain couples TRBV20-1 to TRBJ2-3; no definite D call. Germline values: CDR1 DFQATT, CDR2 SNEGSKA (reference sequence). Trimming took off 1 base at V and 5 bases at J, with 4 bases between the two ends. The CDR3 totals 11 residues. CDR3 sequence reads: CSARAVDTQYF. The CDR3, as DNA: TGCAGTGCTAGAGCGGTAGATACGCAGTATTTT.